These T cell receptor beta chains were read from a single sample in a study of CD8+CD57+ T cells in acquired aplastic anemia. Using its own MiXCR run on the reads, TCRdb lists one record per CDR3 protein. The sample lists 120,000 or so distinct CDR3 sequences, 50% to 70% occurring once. Sequenced material: sorted CD4+, CD8+, or CD8+CD57+ T cells (not recorded which) from PBMCs. The receptors shown here come from a human donor with aplastic anemia. The CDR3 runs from the conserved cysteine through the conserved F or W. Each record gives: V gene, clone size, D gene, J gene, CDR3 protein, CDR3 DNA. A D gene is named only where the DNA matches it firmly. Clone size is stated in some rows and not others, as once, few, many or a class when expanded.

TRBV27	NA	TRBD1	TRBJ1-1	CASSLQGVNTEAFF	TGTGCCAGCAGCCTACAGGGGGTAAACACTGAAGCTTTCTTT
TRBV11-2	NA	TRBD1	TRBJ2-4	CASSLEKRDSGLAKNIQYF	TGTGCCAGCAGCTTAGAAAAGAGGGACAGCGGATTAGCCAAAAACATTCAGTACTTC
TRBV25-1	NA	NA	TRBJ2-5	CASSEYRVGETQYF	TGTGCCAGCAGTGAATACAGGGTCGGGGAGACCCAGTACTTC
TRBV2	few	TRBD1	TRBJ2-7	CASSEGGQGPYEQYF	TGTGCCAGCAGTGAGGGGGGACAGGGACCCTACGAGCAGTACTTC
TRBV7-2	once	NA	TRBJ2-7	CASTSKATRYEQYF	TGTGCCAGCACCTCGAAGGCGACGAGATACGAGCAGTACTTC
TRBV5-5	many	NA	TRBJ1-6	CASFPSGNSYNSPLHF	TGTGCCAGCTTCCCATCGGGGAACTCCTATAATTCACCCCTCCACTTT
TRBV7-9	many	NA	TRBJ2-5	CASSLTGSLKETQYF	TGTGCCAGCAGCTTAACAGGGAGCCTTAAAGAGACCCAGTACTTC
TRBV2	once	TRBD1	TRBJ1-4	CASSVGQSLLVGEKLFF	TGTGCCAGCAGCGTGGGACAGTCCCTCCTTGTCGGAGAAAAACTGTTTTTT
TRBV19	NA	NA	TRBJ1-4	CASSIGGFGEKLFF	TGTGCCAGTAGTATTGGAGGGTTCGGTGAAAAACTGTTTTTT
TRBV10-1	NA	NA	TRBJ2-5	CASSEEGLKETQYF	TGCGCCAGCAGTGAGGAGGGCCTCAAAGAGACCCAGTACTTC
TRBV20-1	NA	TRBD1	TRBJ2-3	CSALSTGGSYTDTQYF	TGCAGTGCTTTGTCGACAGGGGGGTCCTACACAGATACGCAGTATTTT
TRBV2	once	NA	TRBJ2-2	CASSERGDNTGELFF	TGTGCCAGCAGTGAGCGAGGGGACAACACCGGGGAGCTGTTTTTT
TRBV5-1	NA	TRBD2	TRBJ2-1	CASSLLSSGIGNEQFF	TGCGCCAGCAGCTTGTTGTCTAGCGGGATAGGTAATGAGCAGTTCTTC
TRBV7-9	many	NA	TRBJ2-1	CASSPGVEQFF	TGTGCCAGCAGCCCAGGGGTTGAGCAGTTCTTC
TRBV29-1	NA	NA	TRBJ1-4	CSVGLGPYSDEKLFF	TGCAGCGTTGGGCTTGGTCCCTATTCAGATGAAAAACTGTTTTTT
TRBV7-2	NA	NA	TRBJ2-5	CASSLNGPQETQYF	TGTGCCAGCAGCTTAAACGGGCCTCAAGAGACCCAGTACTTC
TRBV11-1	many	TRBD2	TRBJ2-1	CASRPGTTNEQFF	TGTGCCAGCAGGCCCGGGACTACCAATGAGCAGTTCTTC
TRBV7-6	few	TRBD1	TRBJ2-5	CASSYRDRGETQYF	TGTGCCAGCAGCTACCGGGACAGGGGAGAGACCCAGTACTTC
TRBV20-1	NA	TRBD1	TRBJ1-2	CSATQGGQGFYGYTF	TGCAGTGCTACCCAGGGGGGACAAGGATTCTATGGCTACACCTTC
TRBV10-3	once	NA	TRBJ1-1	CAISDQGRSTEAFF	TGTGCCATCAGTGATCAGGGGAGGTCCACTGAAGCTTTCTTT
TRBV15	once	NA	TRBJ2-5	CATRGSGAETQYF	TGTGCCACTAGAGGTTCAGGGGCAGAGACCCAGTACTTC
TRBV2	NA	NA	TRBJ1-6	CASSEGRDSPLHF	TGTGCCAGCAGTGAGGGTCGGGATTCACCCCTCCACTTT
TRBV7-2	NA	NA	TRBJ2-7	CASSFWRDYEQYF	TGTGCCAGCAGCTTTTGGCGGGACTACGAGCAGTACTTC
TRBV2	once	TRBD1	TRBJ2-7	CASSGFGTGNYEQYF	TGTGCCAGCAGTGGATTTGGGACAGGGAATTACGAGCAGTACTTC
TRBV28	many	NA	TRBJ2-5	CASSLQGETQYF	TGTGCCAGCAGTTTGCAGGGGGAGACCCAGTACTTC
TRBV5-6	many	TRBD2	TRBJ2-1	CASSWASGGDNEQFF	TGTGCCAGCAGCTGGGCTAGCGGGGGCGACAATGAGCAGTTCTTC
TRBV11-1	NA	NA	TRBJ2-1	CASSLAQGGLYNEQFF	TGTGCCAGCAGCTTAGCACAGGGGGGGCTATACAATGAGCAGTTCTTC
TRBV6-5	NA	TRBD1	TRBJ2-5	CATRTGGEETQYF	TGTGCCACCAGGACAGGGGGGGAGGAGACCCAGTACTTC
TRBV19	NA	NA	TRBJ2-5	CASSMEAAEETQYF	TGTGCCAGTAGTATGGAGGCGGCAGAAGAGACCCAGTACTTC
TRBV9	NA	TRBD2	TRBJ2-5	CASSPGTSGRSWETQYF	TGTGCCAGCAGCCCCGGGACTAGCGGGAGGTCGTGGGAGACCCAGTACTTC
TRBV15	NA	NA	TRBJ2-7	CATSRVGTYEQYF	TGTGCCACCAGCAGAGTCGGGACCTACGAGCAGTACTTC
TRBV20-1	NA	NA	TRBJ1-1	CSARAGVGEALF	TGCAGTGCTAGGGCAGGGGTTGGTGAAGCTCTCTTT
TRBV9	many	NA	TRBJ1-1	CASGGTVNTEAFF	TGTGCCAGCGGGGGAACAGTGAACACTGAAGCTTTCTTT
TRBV5-1	NA	TRBD1	TRBJ2-1	CASSLDRVSYNEQFF	TGCGCCAGCAGCCTCGACAGGGTCTCCTACAATGAGCAGTTCTTC
TRBV2	few	NA	TRBJ2-3	CASRRGAIDTQYF	TGTGCCAGCCGTCGGGGGGCGATAGATACGCAGTATTTT
TRBV29-1	NA	NA	TRBJ1-2	CSVENAGQDSHYGYTF	TGCAGCGTTGAGAATGCTGGTCAGGACAGCCACTATGGCTACACCTTC
TRBV29-1	NA	TRBD2	TRBJ2-1	CSSLFSGGANYNERFF	TGCAGCAGTTTATTCAGCGGGGGGGCTAATTACAATGAGCGGTTCTTC
TRBV6-1	NA	NA	TRBJ1-6	CASSETRTSNSPLHF	TGTGCCAGCAGCGAGACTCGGACGTCGAATTCACCCCTCCACTTT
TRBV15	few	NA	TRBJ1-6	CATSRGGEGSPLHF	TGTGCCACCAGCAGAGGGGGCGAGGGTTCACCCCTCCACTTT
TRBV6-1	NA	TRBD1	TRBJ1-5	CASSEPGDRAQLQHF	TGTGCCAGCAGTGAACCCGGGGACAGGGCTCAGCTCCAGCATTTT
TRBV19	NA	NA	TRBJ1-5	CASSLSTVSNQPQHF	TGTGCCAGTAGTCTCTCGACAGTTTCCAATCAGCCCCAGCATTTT
TRBV6-1	NA	TRBD2	TRBJ2-1	CASQTSGVSNEQFF	TGTGCCAGCCAGACTAGCGGGGTAAGCAATGAGCAGTTCTTC
TRBV29-1	NA	TRBD1	TRBJ2-2	CSVRRDREGGELFF	TGCAGCGTTAGGCGGGACAGGGAAGGCGGGGAGCTGTTTTTT